The clone carrying this T cell receptor (beta chain) was seen only once. This sample stems from a study of T cell changes during pregnancy in multiple sclerosis. TCRdb's copy holds only in-frame clones and misses some; the assay was immunoSEQ multiplex PCR. This sample has tens of thousands of clones, with around 92% found just once. In germline, CDR1 is MDHEN, CDR2 SYDVKM. The CDR3 is 16 amino acids. J gave up 3 bases and V 7 bases, and 8 bases lay outside the gene matches. This material consisted of peripheral blood, taken in the third trimester of pregnancy. The chain couples TRBV28 to TRBJ2-1; 11 nucleotides align to TRBD2. This receptor was obtained from a female donor in good health, enrolled as a control in a pregnancy study. CDR3 coding DNA: TGTGCCAGCATACAGACCACTAGCGGGAGCTACAATGAGCAGTTCTTC. As protein: CASIQTTSGSYNEQFF. The full variable domain, completed using reference TRBV28 and TRBJ2-1, is DVKVTQSSRYLVKRTGEKVFLECVQDMDHENMFWYRQDPGLGLRLIYFSYDVKMKEKGDIPEGYSVSREKKERFSLILESASTNQTSMYLCASIQTTSGSYNEQFFGPGTRLTVL.